This T cell receptor (beta chain) was documented in a study of identical twins. The study, taken as a whole, reports: The more abundant beta clonotypes in cord blood had fewer insertions, and memory repertoires did not show this.

About this clonotype: Its antigen is still unknown.

With no exceptions, donors were healthy Caucasians. cDNA molecules carried unique molecular identifiers, and template switching added a universal primer site. TCRdb fed the 5' RACE reads into MiXCR, producing one record per CDR3 protein. In the table there are some 500,000 distinct CDR3 sequences, 7.5% to 10% of which are singletons. These data are also associated with another study on yellow fever vaccine responses in identical twins. That report adds: Twins' T cell vaccine responses reportedly looked partly convergent, partly personalized.

Sequences were obtained from PBMCs. This receptor was taken from a woman aged 18-35 years in good health.

This CDR3 reads CASSLGTKGDTQYF. The DNA of the CDR3 is TGTGCCAGCAGCCTCGGGACAAAGGGAGATACGCAGTATTTT. V usage is TRBV7-9 and J usage is TRBJ2-3, with D possibly matching TRBD1 (6 bases). The CDR3 is made up of 14 amino acids. Germline-derived CDR1 and CDR2 are SEHNR and FQNEAQ (reference sequence). The germline V and J ends were trimmed by 5 bases and 5 bases, with 14 bases remaining between them. Combining the CDR3 with reference TRBV7-9 and TRBJ2-3 gives the whole variable domain DTGVSQNPRHKITKRGQNVTFRCDPISEHNRLYWYRQTLGQGPEFLTYFQNEAQLEKSRLLSDRFSAERPKGSFSTLEIQRTEQGDSAMYLCASSLGTKGDTQYFGPGTRLTVL.